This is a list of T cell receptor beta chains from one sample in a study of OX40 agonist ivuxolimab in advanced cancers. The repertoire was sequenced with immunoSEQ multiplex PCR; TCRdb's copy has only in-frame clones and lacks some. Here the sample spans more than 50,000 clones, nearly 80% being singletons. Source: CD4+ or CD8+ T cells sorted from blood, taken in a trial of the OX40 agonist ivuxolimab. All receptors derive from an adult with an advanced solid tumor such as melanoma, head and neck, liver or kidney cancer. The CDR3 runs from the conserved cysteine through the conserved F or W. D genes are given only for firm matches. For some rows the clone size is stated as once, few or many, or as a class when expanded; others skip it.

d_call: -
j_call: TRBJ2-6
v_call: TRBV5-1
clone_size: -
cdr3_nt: TGCGCCAGCAGCCCCCAAGGGAGTGGGGCCAACGTCCTGACTTTC
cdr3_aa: CASSPQGSGANVLTF

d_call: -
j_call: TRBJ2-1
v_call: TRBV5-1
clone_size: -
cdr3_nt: TGCGCCAGCAAGGGTGCCCCCAATGAGCAGTTCTTC
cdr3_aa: CASKGAPNEQFF

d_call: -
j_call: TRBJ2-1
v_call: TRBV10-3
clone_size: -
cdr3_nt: TGTGCCATCAGTGAGGAGGCAGGCCAGTTCTTC
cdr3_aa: CAISEEAGQFF

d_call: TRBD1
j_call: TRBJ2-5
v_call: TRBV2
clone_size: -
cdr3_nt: TGTGCCAGCACTACTCTCCAGGGGGCTCTCGCCGGGACCCAGTACTTC
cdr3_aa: CASTTLQGALAGTQYF

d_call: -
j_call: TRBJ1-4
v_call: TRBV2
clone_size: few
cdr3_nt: TGTGCCAGCAGCCACAACAGTGGGTCTAATGAAAAACTGTTTTTT
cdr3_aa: CASSHNSGSNEKLFF

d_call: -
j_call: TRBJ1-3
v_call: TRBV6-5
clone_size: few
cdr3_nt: TGTGCCAGCAGCCCACAGGGTGGACCTGGAAACACCATATATTTT
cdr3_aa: CASSPQGGPGNTIYF

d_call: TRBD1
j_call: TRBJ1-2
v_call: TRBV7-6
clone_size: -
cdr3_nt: TGTGCCAGCAGCCTTCAGGGGGAATTCTATGGCTACACCTTC
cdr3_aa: CASSLQGEFYGYTF

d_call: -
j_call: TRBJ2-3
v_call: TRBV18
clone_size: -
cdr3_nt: TGTGCCAGCTCCCTATCCCGCCCGGGCGGGGGCGCGGATACGCAGTATTTT
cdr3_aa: CASSLSRPGGGADTQYF

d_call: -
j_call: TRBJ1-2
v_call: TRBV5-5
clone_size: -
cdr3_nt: TGTGCCAGCAGCTTGGCCAGTAACTATGGCTACACCTTC
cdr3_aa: CASSLASNYGYTF

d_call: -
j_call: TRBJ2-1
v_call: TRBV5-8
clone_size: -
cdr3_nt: TGTGCCAGCAGCTTTAGCGGAGCGTACAATGAGCAGTTCTTC
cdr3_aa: CASSFSGAYNEQFF

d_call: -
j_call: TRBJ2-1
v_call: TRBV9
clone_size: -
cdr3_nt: TGTGCCAGCAGCGTACCGACAGCTAATGAGCAGTTCTTC
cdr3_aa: CASSVPTANEQFF